The source of this T cell receptor beta chain is a study of cytomegalovirus exposure and HLA in healthy donors. Primers included in the PCR were 60 Vbeta and 13 Jbeta primers. Method: immunoSEQ multiplex PCR; TCRdb's copy keeps in-frame clones and lacks some. This table has roughly 230,000 clones, 85% to 95% appearing once. J was trimmed by 5 bases and V by 7 bases; bases with no gene match: 8. From germline, CDR1 is SQVTM and CDR2 ANQGSEA. CDR3 length: 13 amino acids. The chain is built from TRBV29-1 and TRBJ2-1; 7 bases map to TRBD1. Input material: PBMCs. The TCR originated in a girl aged 2 to 9 in good health and CMV-seronegative. The CDR3 spells CSGFGQADNEQFF. The DNA for the CDR3 is TGCAGCGGGTTTGGACAGGCAGACAATGAGCAGTTCTTC.